This section outlines one T cell receptor beta chain sequence together with its context. Its antigen remains unidentified. Base qualities are not provided; no much larger clone lies one nucleotide away. In the prospective study, participants were about 18 to 90 years old, resided in 24 geographic areas of the United States, and were enrolled through a virtual design. To assign participants to cohorts, the prospective study relied on clinical history that participants themselves reported in a screening survey and a study questionnaire. Exposed participants had been in contact, within 2 weeks of entering the study, with a person who had a PCR-confirmed or clinician-diagnosed case of COVID-19. Mobile phlebotomists in the prospective study collected whole blood, serum and a nasopharyngeal or oropharyngeal swab from every participant. Participants in the prospective study had the option to provide additional blood draws and questionnaires over an approximately 2-month period. Prospective study blood samples were shipped either frozen or at room temperature before DNA extraction.

The CDR3 covers 14 residues, taking in both the cysteine and the phenylalanine. Only the CDR3 region is kept as DNA, spanning 42 bases read in frame from base 1. Looking up the germline V gene yields CDR1 MNHEY and CDR2 SVGAGI. V drops 6 bases and J drops 5 bases, leaving 16 bases in between. This sample is drawn from a study of blood T cell repertoires in COVID-19 (TCRdb year 2020). Background on the whole study: The collaborator samples originated in the United States, Italy and Spain and spanned the acute and convalescent phases of COVID-19. The material from the prospective study consisted of cDNA or gDNA derived from T cells, B-cell-depleted T cells, or PBMCs. Subjects who had been exposed to COVID-19, were actively infected with it, or had recovered from it provided the deeply sampled blood TCRbeta repertoires that made up the dataset. The repertoires were made available in a free public database intended to serve as a resource for research on the immune response to SARS-CoV-2. The samples were drawn from two sources: the first 160 participants of the ongoing ImmuneRACE study, and fewer than 1,500 subjects contributed by 6 global collaborators. The sample metadata nearly always contained a de-identified subject ID, COVID-19 status, age in years and sex. Where HLA class I and class II types were available, the types were taken from metadata supplied by the sample provider, not from assay-based typing. Here is what the overall study found, with its caveats: How much clinical and demographic metadata was included differed by source and by participant, and the metadata was provided uncurated.

TCRbeta CDR3 regions were amplified from genomic DNA by means of the immunoSEQ Assay, a bias-controlled multiplex PCR. The source study handled its data this way. Nucleated cell counts per sample were estimated from amplification of reference gene primers within the assay. To quantify the absolute abundance of each unique TCRbeta CDR3 rearrangement, sequence reads were collapsed and filtered. For each sample, productive Simpson clonality was calculated as the square root of Simpson's diversity index across productive rearrangements. The table was pulled from immuneACCESS by TCRdb, which kept in-frame rearrangements only. Such tables lose some clones; where checked, under half of the loss comes from unresolved V genes, and the rest has no known cause. Clonal size and the V and J genes are those of that table, whereas D and trimming came from the DNA. This sample gives under 200,000 clones in total; roughly 84% of them show up just once. Approximately 3% of the sample is in the top ten clones.

The TCR comes from a woman aged 25 to 39 who had been exposed to COVID-19. Material for sequencing was PBMCs or T cells enriched from blood (not recorded which). The rearrangement joined TRBV6-5 to TRBJ2-5; tentative D gene TRBD1, with 6 bases matching. At the DNA level, the sequence is TGTGCCAGCAGAGGCACAGGGCCCCAGGAGACCCAGTACTTC. The resulting protein is CASRGTGPQETQYF.